This T cell receptor (beta chain) comes out of a study of blood T cell repertoires in COVID-19. Across the study: The United States, Italy and Spain provided the acute and convalescent COVID-19 samples. PBMCs, B-cell-depleted T cells, or T cells were the source of the cDNA or gDNA that made up the material.

Using immunoSEQ multiplex PCR, the repertoire was profiled, and TCRdb retains in-frame clones only, with some absent. This sample has about 220,000 clones; approximately 85% occur once, and the top ten carry more than 2%. Germline CDR1 and CDR2: LGHDT and YNNKEL (reference sequence). The CDR3 covers 14 residues. V was pared by 0 bases and J by 8 bases, with 11 bases between. Input material: peripheral blood. The TCR sequence derives from a woman between 65 and 79 years old with COVID-19, enrolled during active disease. This chain uses TRBV3-1 (or the pseudogene TRBV3-2) with TRBJ2-4; D might be TRBD1 (5 bases). The CDR3 sequence is CASSQEPGWDIQYF. CDR3 coding DNA: TGTGCCAGCAGCCAAGAGCCAGGGTGGGACATTCAGTACTTC.